This is a list of T cell receptor beta chains from one sample in a study of OX40 agonist ivuxolimab in advanced cancers. Repertoires were generated with immunoSEQ multiplex PCR, while TCRdb's copy carries only in-frame clones and drops some. The profile shows more than 65,000 clones, approximately 90% of them singletons. Source: CD4+ or CD8+ T cells sorted from blood, taken in a trial of the OX40 agonist ivuxolimab. The receptors here all came from an adult with an advanced solid tumor such as melanoma, head and neck, liver or kidney cancer. CDR3s leave out the opening cysteine and the closing phenylalanine or tryptophan. The order of the fields is V gene, CDR3 length, CDR3 protein.

V gene: TRBV15; CDR3 length: 18; CDR3 protein: ATSRGQTGLAGASVYEQY
V gene: TRBV5-4; CDR3 length: 13; CDR3 protein: ASSLAGGLSDTQY
V gene: TRBV28; CDR3 length: 10; CDR3 protein: ASGSGTGELF
V gene: TRBV20-1; CDR3 length: 8; CDR3 protein: SANLDTQY
V gene: TRBV29-1; CDR3 length: 10; CDR3 protein: SAEGLAETQY
V gene: TRBV14; CDR3 length: 13; CDR3 protein: ASSQTSGGTDTQY
V gene: TRBV5-4; CDR3 length: 11; CDR3 protein: ASSLGLSETQY
V gene: TRBV7-9; CDR3 length: 15; CDR3 protein: ASSTVSQGSFTDTQY
V gene: TRBV30; CDR3 length: 10; CDR3 protein: AWSGQGYEQY
V gene: TRBV7-2; CDR3 length: 15; CDR3 protein: ASRTRTSGAPFGDQY
V gene: TRBV9; CDR3 length: 14; CDR3 protein: ASSVHMGETYNEQF
V gene: TRBV30; CDR3 length: 13; CDR3 protein: AGGRTEGSTDTQY
V gene: TRBV7-9; CDR3 length: 11; CDR3 protein: ASSLQAAGELF
V gene: TRBV30; CDR3 length: 14; CDR3 protein: ACLKATGAPGYGYT
V gene: TRBV11-3; CDR3 length: 13; CDR3 protein: ASSLGQGSYNEQF
V gene: TRBV5-4; CDR3 length: 11; CDR3 protein: ASSPEPADTQY
V gene: TRBV10-3; CDR3 length: 10; CDR3 protein: AVGAENTEAF
V gene: TRBV27; CDR3 length: 14; CDR3 protein: ASSLSAGGNTGELF
V gene: TRBV11-2; CDR3 length: 9; CDR3 protein: ASSPAEKLF
V gene: TRBV27; CDR3 length: 11; CDR3 protein: ASKGQTNYGYT
V gene: TRBV11-3; CDR3 length: 14; CDR3 protein: ASSPGQWRSGNTIY
V gene: TRBV20-1; CDR3 length: 9; CDR3 protein: SAESRDTQY
V gene: TRBV30; CDR3 length: 10; CDR3 protein: AWMAATGELF
V gene: TRBV5-1; CDR3 length: 12; CDR3 protein: ASSSGTITDTQY
V gene: TRBV21-1; CDR3 length: 15; CDR3 protein: ASSKKGGGLPLGEQY
V gene: TRBV9; CDR3 length: 12; CDR3 protein: ASSRRDSGQPQH
V gene: TRBV7-9; CDR3 length: 12; CDR3 protein: ASSLTQTIETQY
V gene: TRBV7-6; CDR3 length: 15; CDR3 protein: ASSSLAGGVSTDTQY